The entry below gives a single TCR beta chain sequence along with its context. CDR1 is SGHAT, CDR2 FQNNGV, per germline. Trimming at V came to 2 bases and at J to 2 bases, leaving 10 bases not matched to a gene. The CDR3 consists of 17 residues. The data were taken from a study of T cell responses to AZD1222 COVID-19 vaccine. This table comes from immunoSEQ multiplex PCR, and its TCRdb copy is limited to in-frame clones, with some not included. The table includes 70,000 to 95,000 clones, 89% detected once. The source of this sequence is an adult in good health. The V and J genes are TRBV11-2 and TRBJ2-3, with 7 bases matching TRBD1. The sequencing here drew on peripheral blood, taken on day 0 of MenACWY control vaccination. The CDR3 coding sequence is TGTGCCAGCAGCTTAAGTACAGGGGCGCAATACACAGATACGCAGTATTTT. Translation: CASSLSTGAQYTDTQYF.